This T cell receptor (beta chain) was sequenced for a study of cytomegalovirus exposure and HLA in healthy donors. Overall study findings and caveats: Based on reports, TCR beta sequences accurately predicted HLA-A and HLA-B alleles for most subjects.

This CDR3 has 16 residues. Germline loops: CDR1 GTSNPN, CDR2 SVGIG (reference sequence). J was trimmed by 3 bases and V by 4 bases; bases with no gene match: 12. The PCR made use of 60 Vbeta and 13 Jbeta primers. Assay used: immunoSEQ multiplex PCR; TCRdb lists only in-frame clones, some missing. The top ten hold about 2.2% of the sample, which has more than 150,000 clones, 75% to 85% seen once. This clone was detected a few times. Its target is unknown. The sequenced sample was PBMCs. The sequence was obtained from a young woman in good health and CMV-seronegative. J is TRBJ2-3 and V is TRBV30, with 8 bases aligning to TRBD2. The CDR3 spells CAWNPPGLAETDTQYF. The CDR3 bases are TGTGCCTGGAATCCCCCCGGACTAGCCGAAACAGATACGCAGTATTTT. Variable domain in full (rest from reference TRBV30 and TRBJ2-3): SQTIHQWPATLVQPVGSPLSLECTVEGTSNPNLYWYRQAAGRGLQLLFYSVGIGQISSEVPQNLSASRPQDRQFILSSKKLLLSDSGFYLCAWNPPGLAETDTQYFGPGTRLTVL.